Listed here is a single TCR beta chain. Its antigen remains unknown. The junction had 8 bases not matched to a gene; V was cut back by 2 bases and J by 2 bases. The CDR3 totals 16 residues. The germline V gene has CDR1 SGHDN and CDR2 FVKESK. The PCR was carried out with 60 Vbeta primers and 13 Jbeta primers. Produced via immunoSEQ multiplex PCR; TCRdb's table is partial and in-frame only. The top ten hold less than 1.2% of the sample, which has approximately 240,000 clones, around 89% seen once. The sample comes from a study of cytomegalovirus exposure and HLA in healthy donors. Regarding the study as a whole: Among the sequence variants, a highly shared cluster was likely an artifact of sequencing. Presence/absence analyses assumed roughly uniform sequencing depth across donors.

Sequencing input: PBMCs. This chain links TRBV14 with TRBJ2-5; 7 positions match TRBD1. This TCR was recovered from a woman between 18 and 29 years old in good health and CMV-seronegative. The CDR3 spells CASSQFTGTEQETQYF. In nucleotides, the CDR3 is TGTGCCAGCAGCCAATTCACCGGGACAGAGCAAGAGACCCAGTACTTC.